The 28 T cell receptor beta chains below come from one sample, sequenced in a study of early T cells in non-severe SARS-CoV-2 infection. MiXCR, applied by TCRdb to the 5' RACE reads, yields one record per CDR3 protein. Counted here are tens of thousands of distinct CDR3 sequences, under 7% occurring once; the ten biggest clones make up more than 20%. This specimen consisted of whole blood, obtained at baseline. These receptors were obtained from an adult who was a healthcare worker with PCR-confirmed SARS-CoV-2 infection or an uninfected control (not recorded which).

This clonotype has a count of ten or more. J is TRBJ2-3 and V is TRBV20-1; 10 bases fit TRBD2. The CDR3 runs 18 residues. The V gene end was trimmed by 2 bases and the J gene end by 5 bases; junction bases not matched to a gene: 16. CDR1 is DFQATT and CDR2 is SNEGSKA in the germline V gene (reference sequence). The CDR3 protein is CSARFSGRNGKGLDTQYF. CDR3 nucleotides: TGCAGTGCTAGATTTAGCGGGAGGAATGGAAAAGGGTTAGATACGCAGTATTTT.

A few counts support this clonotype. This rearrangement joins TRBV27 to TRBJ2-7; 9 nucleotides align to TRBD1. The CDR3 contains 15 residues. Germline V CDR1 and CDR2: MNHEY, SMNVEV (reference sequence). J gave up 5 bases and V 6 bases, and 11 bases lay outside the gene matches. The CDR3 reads CASSPHWTGVDEQYF. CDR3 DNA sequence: TGTGCCAGCAGCCCTCATTGGACAGGGGTGGACGAGCAGTACTTC.

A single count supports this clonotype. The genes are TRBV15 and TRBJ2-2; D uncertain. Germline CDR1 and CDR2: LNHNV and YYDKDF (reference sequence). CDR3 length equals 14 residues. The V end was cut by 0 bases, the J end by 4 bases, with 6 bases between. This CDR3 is CATSRELSTGELFF. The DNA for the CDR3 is TGTGCCACCAGCAGAGAACTCTCCACCGGGGAGCTGTTTTTT.

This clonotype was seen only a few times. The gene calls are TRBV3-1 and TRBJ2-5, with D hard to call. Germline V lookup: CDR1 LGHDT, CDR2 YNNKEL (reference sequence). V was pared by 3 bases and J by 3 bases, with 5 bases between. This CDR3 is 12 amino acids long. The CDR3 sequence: CASSQNKETQYF. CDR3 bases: TGTGCCAGCAGCCAGAATAAAGAGACCCAGTACTTC.

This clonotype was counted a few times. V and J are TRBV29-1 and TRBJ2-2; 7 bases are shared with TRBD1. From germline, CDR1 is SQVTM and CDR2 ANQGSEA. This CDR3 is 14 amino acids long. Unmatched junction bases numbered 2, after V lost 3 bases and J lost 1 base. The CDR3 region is CSVERTGNTGELFF. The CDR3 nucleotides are TGCAGCGTTGAGCGGACAGGGAACACCGGGGAGCTGTTTTTT.

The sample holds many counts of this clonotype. The CDR3 sequence is CASSVPRYQETQYF. The CDR3 DNA sequence: TGTGCCAGCAGTGTCCCCAGGTACCAAGAGACCCAGTACTTC. The chain links TRBV28 to TRBJ2-5; D gene unclear. Germline assignment: CDR1 MDHEN and CDR2 SYDVKM. V lost 5 bases, J lost 0 bases, and 10 bases lay in between. The CDR3 runs to 14 residues.

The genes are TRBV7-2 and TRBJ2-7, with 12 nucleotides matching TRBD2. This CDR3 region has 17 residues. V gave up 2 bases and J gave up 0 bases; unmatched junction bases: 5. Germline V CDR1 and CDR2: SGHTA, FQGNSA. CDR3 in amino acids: CASSLMASGRASYEQYF. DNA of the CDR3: TGTGCCAGCAGCTTAATGGCTAGCGGGAGGGCCTCCTACGAGCAGTACTTC.

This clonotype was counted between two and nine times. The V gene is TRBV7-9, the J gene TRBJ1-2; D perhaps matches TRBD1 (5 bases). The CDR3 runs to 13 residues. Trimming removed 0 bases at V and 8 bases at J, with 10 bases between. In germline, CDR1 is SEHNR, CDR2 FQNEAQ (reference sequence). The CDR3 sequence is CASSLASRDGYTF. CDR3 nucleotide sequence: TGTGCCAGCAGCTTAGCCTCCAGGGACGGCTACACCTTC. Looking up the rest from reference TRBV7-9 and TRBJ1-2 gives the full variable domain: DTGVSQNPRHKITKRGQNVTFRCDPISEHNRLYWYRQTLGQGPEFLTYFQNEAQLEKSRLLSDRFSAERPKGSFSTLEIQRTEQGDSAMYLCASSLASRDGYTFGSGTRLTVV.

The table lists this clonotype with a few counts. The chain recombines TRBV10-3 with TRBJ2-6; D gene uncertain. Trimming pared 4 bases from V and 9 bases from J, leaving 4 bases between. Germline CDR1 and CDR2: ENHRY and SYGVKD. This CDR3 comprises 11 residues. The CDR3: CAISAVNVLTF. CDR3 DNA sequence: TGTGCCATCAGTGCCGTCAACGTCCTGACTTTC.

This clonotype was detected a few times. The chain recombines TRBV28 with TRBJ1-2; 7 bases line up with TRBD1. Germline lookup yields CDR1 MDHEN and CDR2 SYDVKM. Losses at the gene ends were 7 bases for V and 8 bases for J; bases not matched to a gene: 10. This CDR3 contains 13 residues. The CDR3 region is CASITQGIRGYTF. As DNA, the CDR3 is TGTGCCAGCATAACACAGGGGATAAGGGGCTACACCTTC.

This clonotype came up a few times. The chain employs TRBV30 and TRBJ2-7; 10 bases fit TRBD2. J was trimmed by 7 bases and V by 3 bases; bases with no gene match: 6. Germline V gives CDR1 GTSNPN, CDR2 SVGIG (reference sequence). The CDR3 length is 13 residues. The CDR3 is CAWSVPGLAEQYF. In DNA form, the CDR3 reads TGTGCCTGGAGCGTCCCGGGACTAGCGGAGCAGTACTTC.

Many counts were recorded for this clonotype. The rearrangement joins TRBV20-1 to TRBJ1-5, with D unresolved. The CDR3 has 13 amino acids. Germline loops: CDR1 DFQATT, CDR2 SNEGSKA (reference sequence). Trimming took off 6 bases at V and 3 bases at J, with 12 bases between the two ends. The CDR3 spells CSAEGGSNQPQHF. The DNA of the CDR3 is TGCAGTGCGGAGGGAGGGTCCAATCAGCCCCAGCATTTT.

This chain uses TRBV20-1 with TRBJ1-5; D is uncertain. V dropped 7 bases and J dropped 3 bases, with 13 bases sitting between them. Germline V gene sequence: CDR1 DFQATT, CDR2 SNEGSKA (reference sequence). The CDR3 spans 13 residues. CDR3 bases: TGCAGTGTATGGGGAAGGGACAATCAGCCCCAGCATTTT. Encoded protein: CSVWGRDNQPQHF.

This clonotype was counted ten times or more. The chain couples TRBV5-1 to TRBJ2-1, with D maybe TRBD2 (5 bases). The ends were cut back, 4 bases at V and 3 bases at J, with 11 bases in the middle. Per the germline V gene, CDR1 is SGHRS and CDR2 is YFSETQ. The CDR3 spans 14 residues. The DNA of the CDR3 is TGCGCCAGCAGCATTCGGACTGACTACAATGAGCAGTTCTTC. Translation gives CASSIRTDYNEQFF.

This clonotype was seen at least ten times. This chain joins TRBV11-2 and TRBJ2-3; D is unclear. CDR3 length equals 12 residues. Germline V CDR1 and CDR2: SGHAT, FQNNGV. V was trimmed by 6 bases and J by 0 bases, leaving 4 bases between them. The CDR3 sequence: CASSTSTDTQYF. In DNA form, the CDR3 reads TGTGCCAGCAGTACTAGCACAGATACGCAGTATTTT.

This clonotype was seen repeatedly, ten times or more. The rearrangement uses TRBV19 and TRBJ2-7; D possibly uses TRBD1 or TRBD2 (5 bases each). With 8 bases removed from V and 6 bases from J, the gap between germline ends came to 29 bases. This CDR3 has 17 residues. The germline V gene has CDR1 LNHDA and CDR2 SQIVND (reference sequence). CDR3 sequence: CASRQPGTSGAPPEQYF. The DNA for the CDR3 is TGTGCCAGTCGTCAACCGGGGACGAGCGGAGCCCCCCCCGAGCAGTACTTC.

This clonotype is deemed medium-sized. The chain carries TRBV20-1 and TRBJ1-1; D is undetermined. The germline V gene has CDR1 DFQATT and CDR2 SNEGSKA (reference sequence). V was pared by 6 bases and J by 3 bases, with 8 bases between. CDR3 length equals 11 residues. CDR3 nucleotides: TGCAGTGCCCTGGAGGACACTGAAGCTTTCTTT. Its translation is CSALEDTEAFF.

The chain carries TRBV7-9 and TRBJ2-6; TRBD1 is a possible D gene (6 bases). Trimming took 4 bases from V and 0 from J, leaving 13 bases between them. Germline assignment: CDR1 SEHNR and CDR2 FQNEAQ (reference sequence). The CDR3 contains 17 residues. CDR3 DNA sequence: TGTGCCAGCAGCTACCCGACAGGCGCCTCTGGGGCCAACGTCCTGACTTTC. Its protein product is CASSYPTGASGANVLTF.

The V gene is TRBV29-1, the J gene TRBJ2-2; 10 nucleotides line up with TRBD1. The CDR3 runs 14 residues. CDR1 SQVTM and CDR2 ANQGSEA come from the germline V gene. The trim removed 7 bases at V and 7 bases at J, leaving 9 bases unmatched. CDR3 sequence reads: CSAGGTGVGGELFF. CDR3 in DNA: TGCAGCGCCGGAGGGACAGGGGTAGGCGGGGAGCTGTTTTTT.

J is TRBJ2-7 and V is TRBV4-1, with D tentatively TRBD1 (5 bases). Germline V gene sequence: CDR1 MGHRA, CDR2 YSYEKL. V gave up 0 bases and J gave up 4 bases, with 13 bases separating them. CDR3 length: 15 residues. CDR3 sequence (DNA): TGCGCCAGCAGCCAAGAAAGGGGTCCTTCGTACGAGCAGTACTTC. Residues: CASSQERGPSYEQYF.

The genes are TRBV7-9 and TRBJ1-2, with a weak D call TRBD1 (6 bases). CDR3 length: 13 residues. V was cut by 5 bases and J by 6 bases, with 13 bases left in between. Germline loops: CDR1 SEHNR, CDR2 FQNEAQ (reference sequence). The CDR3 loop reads CASSQQQGNGYTF. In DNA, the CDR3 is TGTGCCAGCAGCCAACAGCAGGGGAATGGCTACACCTTC.

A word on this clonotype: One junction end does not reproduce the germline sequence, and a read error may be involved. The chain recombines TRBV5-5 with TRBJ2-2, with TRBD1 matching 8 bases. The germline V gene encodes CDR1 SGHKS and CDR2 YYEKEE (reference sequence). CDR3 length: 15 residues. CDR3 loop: CASSLGTGWTGELFF. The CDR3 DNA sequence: TGTGCCAGCAGCTTGGGGACAGGGTGGACCGGGGAGCTATTTTTT.

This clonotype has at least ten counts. Here the CDR3 reads CASSTGLAANIQYF. The CDR3 DNA follows: TGTGCCAGTAGTACGGGACTAGCGGCAAACATTCAGTACTTC. V and J are TRBV19 and TRBJ2-4; 11 bases are a match to TRBD2. Looked up from germline, CDR1 is LNHDA and CDR2 is SQIVND (reference sequence). The CDR3 extends over 14 amino acids. V shed 4 bases, J shed 6 bases, and the junction held 2 bases outside the gene matches.

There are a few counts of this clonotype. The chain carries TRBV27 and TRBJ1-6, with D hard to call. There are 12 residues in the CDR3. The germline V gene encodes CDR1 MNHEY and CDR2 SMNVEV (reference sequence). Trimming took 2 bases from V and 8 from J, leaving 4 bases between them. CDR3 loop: CASSLLDSPLHF. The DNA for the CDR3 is TGTGCCAGCAGTTTACTAGATTCACCCCTCCACTTT.

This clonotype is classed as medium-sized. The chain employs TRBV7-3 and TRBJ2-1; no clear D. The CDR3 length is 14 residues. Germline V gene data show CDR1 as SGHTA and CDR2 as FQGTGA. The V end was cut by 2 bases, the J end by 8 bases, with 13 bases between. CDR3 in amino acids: CASSLLSPPDEQFF. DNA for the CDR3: TGTGCCAGCAGCTTATTGAGTCCCCCGGATGAGCAGTTCTTC.

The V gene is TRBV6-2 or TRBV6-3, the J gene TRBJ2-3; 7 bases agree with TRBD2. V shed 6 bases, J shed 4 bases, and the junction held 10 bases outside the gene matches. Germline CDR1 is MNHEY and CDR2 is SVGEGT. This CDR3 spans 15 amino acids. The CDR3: CASRPPTSRPDTQYF. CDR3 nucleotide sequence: TGTGCCAGCAGACCACCGACTAGCCGTCCAGATACGCAGTATTTT.

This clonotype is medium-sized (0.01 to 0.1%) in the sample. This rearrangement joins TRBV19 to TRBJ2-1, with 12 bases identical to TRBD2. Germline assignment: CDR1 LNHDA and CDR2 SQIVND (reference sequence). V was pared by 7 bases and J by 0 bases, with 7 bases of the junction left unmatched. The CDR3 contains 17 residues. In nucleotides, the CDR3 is TGTGCCAGTAATAGGCTAGCGGGAGGGAGCTCCTACAATGAGCAGTTCTTC. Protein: CASNRLAGGSSYNEQFF.

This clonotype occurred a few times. The CDR3 sequence is CSVDISGRSGELFF. CDR3 bases: TGCAGCGTTGATATTAGCGGGAGGTCTGGGGAGCTGTTTTTT. This rearrangement joins TRBV29-1 to TRBJ2-2, with TRBD2 matching over 10 bases. The CDR3 runs 14 residues. Germline-derived CDR1 and CDR2 are SQVTM and ANQGSEA. The ends lost 3 bases at V and 8 bases at J; junction bases unmatched: 6.